The source of this T cell receptor beta chain is a study of blood T cell repertoires in COVID-19. Study-wide background: The United States, Italy and Spain were the sources of the acute and convalescent COVID-19 samples. In each case, the material was cDNA or gDNA derived from T cells, B-cell-depleted T cells, or PBMCs.

Germline CDR1 is MDHEN and CDR2 is SYDVKM. The CDR3 length is 15 residues. V lost 4 bases, J lost 10 bases, and 5 bases stayed unmatched. Under the authors' procedure: Nucleated cell counts were estimated from reference gene primer amplification. The protocol was immunoSEQ multiplex PCR, while the TCRdb copy is restricted to in-frame clones and leaves out a portion. The DNA gave D and trimming, while V, J and clone size come from that table. The sample records 100,000 to 150,000 clones, approximately 92% being singletons. This chain uses TRBV28 with TRBJ2-1; the match to TRBD2 covers 15 bases. Sequenced material: peripheral blood. This TCR was recovered from a man between 65 and 80 years old with active or convalescent COVID-19. The CDR3 nucleotides read TGTGCCAGCAGTTCCGGGACTAGCGGGGGGTGGGAGCAGTTCTTC. Amino acid sequence: CASSSGTSGGWEQFF.